Listed below are T cell receptor beta chains from one sample, sequenced in a study of shared clonotypes between healthy human individuals. Assay: immunoSEQ multiplex PCR; the TCRdb copy retains only in-frame clones and omits some. The sample carries around 1.5 million clones, 95% to 99% recorded once. The sequencing input was naive CD4+ T cells sorted from blood. The source is a man between 25 and 39 years old in good health. The CDR3 runs from the conserved cysteine through the conserved F or W. Fields, in order: J gene, clone size, D gene, V gene, CDR3 protein, CDR3 DNA. A D gene is named only where the DNA matches it firmly. The size of a clone is reported for some rows only, either as once, few or many, or as a class for expanded clones.

j_gene: TRBJ2-7
abundance: .
d_gene: .
v_gene: TRBV27
CDR3aa: CASRSPGSYEQYF
CDR3nt: TGTGCCAGCAGGTCCCCAGGCTCCTACGAGCAGTACTTC

j_gene: TRBJ2-3
abundance: .
d_gene: .
v_gene: TRBV29-1
CDR3aa: CSVSGITSAADTQYF
CDR3nt: TGCAGCGTTTCCGGGATAACCTCCGCCGCAGATACGCAGTATTTT

j_gene: TRBJ2-7
abundance: .
d_gene: .
v_gene: TRBV19
CDR3aa: CASSKGGDGTYEQYF
CDR3nt: TGTGCCAGTAGTAAAGGCGGGGACGGGACCTACGAGCAGTACTTC

j_gene: TRBJ1-1
abundance: .
d_gene: .
v_gene: TRBV15
CDR3aa: CATSRDREWNTEAFF
CDR3nt: TGTGCCACCAGCAGAGATCGGGAGTGGAACACTGAAGCTTTCTTT

j_gene: TRBJ1-5
abundance: .
d_gene: .
v_gene: TRBV28
CDR3aa: CASRVSNQPQHF
CDR3nt: TGTGCCAGCAGAGTTAGCAATCAGCCCCAGCATTTT

j_gene: TRBJ2-3
abundance: .
d_gene: TRBD2
v_gene: TRBV4-1
CDR3aa: CASSQESSGIYPQYF
CDR3nt: TGCGCCAGCAGCCAGGAATCTAGCGGGATATATCCGCAGTATTTT

j_gene: TRBJ2-2
abundance: .
d_gene: .
v_gene: TRBV14
CDR3aa: CASSARTVTGELFF
CDR3nt: TGTGCCAGCAGCGCCCGGACAGTTACCGGGGAGCTGTTTTTT

j_gene: TRBJ1-5
abundance: .
d_gene: TRBD1
v_gene: TRBV27
CDR3aa: CASSLSGQGALGNQPQHF
CDR3nt: TGTGCCAGCAGTTTATCCGGACAGGGGGCGCTGGGCAATCAGCCCCAGCATTTT

j_gene: TRBJ2-4
abundance: once
d_gene: .
v_gene: TRBV4-3
CDR3aa: CASSHVKATESLYF
CDR3nt: TGCGCCAGCAGCCACGTAAAAGCGACGGAGAGCCTGTACTTC

j_gene: TRBJ2-7
abundance: .
d_gene: TRBD2
v_gene: TRBV5-4
CDR3aa: CASSLDGREYYEQYF
CDR3nt: TGTGCCAGCAGCTTGGACGGGCGGGAGTACTACGAGCAGTACTTC

j_gene: TRBJ2-3
abundance: .
d_gene: .
v_gene: TRBV10-3
CDR3aa: CAITGGSTDTQYF
CDR3nt: TGTGCCATCACCGGCGGGAGCACAGATACGCAGTATTTT

j_gene: TRBJ2-1
abundance: .
d_gene: TRBD2
v_gene: TRBV5-1
CDR3aa: CASSSGTSDNEQFF
CDR3nt: TGCGCCAGCAGCTCAGGGACTAGCGACAATGAGCAGTTCTTC

j_gene: TRBJ2-5
abundance: .
d_gene: TRBD2
v_gene: TRBV7-2
CDR3aa: CASSLSLAGMTQYF
CDR3nt: TGTGCCAGCAGCTTAAGCCTAGCGGGAATGACCCAGTACTTC

j_gene: TRBJ1-2
abundance: .
d_gene: TRBD1
v_gene: TRBV10-3
CDR3aa: CAISWGQGYGYTF
CDR3nt: TGTGCCATCAGCTGGGGACAGGGTTATGGCTACACCTTC